This T cell receptor (beta chain) was sequenced during a study of blood T cell repertoires in COVID-19. In the study overall: Sites across the United States, Italy and Spain contributed samples from acute and convalescent COVID-19.

Clones were sequenced by immunoSEQ multiplex PCR, and TCRdb holds only the in-frame ones, with some missing. Of around 140,000 clones in the sample, over 65% were seen once. The CDR3 is made up of 11 amino acids. CDR1 is GTSNPN and CDR2 is SVGIG in the germline V gene (reference sequence). V lost 5 bases and J lost 7; bases outside the gene matches: 2. The rearrangement uses TRBV30 and TRBJ1-1; 9 nucleotides match TRBD1. Sequenced material: peripheral blood. This receptor was obtained from a human donor in a cohort sampled during active COVID-19. In DNA form, the CDR3 reads TGTGCCTGGGACAGGGGGTTTGAAGCTTTCTTT. The encoded protein is CAWDRGFEAFF. The variable domain in full, completed from reference TRBV30 and TRBJ1-1, reads SQTIHQWPATLVQPVGSPLSLECTVEGTSNPNLYWYRQAAGRGLQLLFYSVGIGQISSEVPQNLSASRPQDRQFILSSKKLLLSDSGFYLCAWDRGFEAFFGQGTRLTVV.